The next 21 T cell receptor beta chains were all read from a single sample in a study of blood T cells in healthy people across ages. Then a second PCR, running roughly 7 to 11 cycles, was carried out with a sample-barcoded 5' primer and a J-beta primer mix. TCRdb reanalysed the 5' RACE reads using MiXCR and keeps one entry per CDR3 protein. The sample yields fewer than 950,000 distinct CDR3 sequences, approximately 55% seen once. Sequences were obtained from blood. The receptors shown here come from an elderly man in good health.

V is TRBV29-1 and J is TRBJ2-7; 11 nucleotides agree with TRBD2. TRBJ2-5 explains the end of the DNA better; the J call may be wrong. The CDR3 contains 15 residues. Germline CDR1 is SQVTM and CDR2 is ANQGSEA. CDR3 in DNA: TGCAGCGTTGACAGTAGCGGGAGGGCCGGGGAGACCCAGTACTTC. Protein: CSVDSSGRAGETQYF.

This clonotype was observed a few times. The rearrangement uses TRBV9 and TRBJ2-4; the match to TRBD1 covers 7 bases. CDR3 length: 19 amino acids. Germline-derived CDR1 and CDR2 are SGDLS and YYNGEE. The junction had 13 bases not matched to a gene; V was cut back by 0 bases and J by 1 base. The CDR3 nucleotides read TGTGCCAGCAGCGTAGGATGGACAGGCATTACGTCGGCCAAAAACATTCAGTACTTC. Its translation is CASSVGWTGITSAKNIQYF.

The gene calls are TRBV29-1 and TRBJ1-1; TRBD1 is a possible D gene (6 bases). Germline assignment: CDR1 SQVTM and CDR2 ANQGSEA. The CDR3 has 13 amino acids. DNA for the CDR3: TGCACCACCCTGGACGGGGGGCGTACTGAAGCTTTCTTT. This translates into CTTLDGGRTEAFF.

The chain is built from TRBV12-3 or TRBV12-4 and TRBJ2-3, with D possibly matching TRBD1 (5 bases). The V end was cut by 5 bases, the J end by 6 bases, with 12 bases between. CDR3 length equals 13 residues. The CDR3 DNA follows: TGTGCCAGCAGTAGGGGCCAAAGGGATACGCAGTATTTT. Translation gives CASSRGQRDTQYF.

V and J are TRBV6-6 and TRBJ1-2; D is unresolved. The CDR3 consists of 14 residues. Germline V CDR1 and CDR2: MNHNY, SVGAGI (reference sequence). The V and J ends lost 1 base and 1 base respectively, with 7 bases between them. The CDR3: CASSYLTGNYGYTF. For the CDR3, the DNA is TGTGCCAGCAGTTACTTAACGGGTAACTATGGCTACACCTTC.

V usage is TRBV6-2 or TRBV6-3 and J usage is TRBJ1-4; a weak D match, TRBD1 (5 bases). The CDR3 covers 13 residues. Germline CDR1 is MNHEY and CDR2 is SVGEGT. Trimming took 5 bases from V and 8 from J, leaving 12 bases between them. This CDR3 reads CASSGREGEKLFF. In nucleotides, the CDR3 is TGTGCCAGCAGTGGCCGGGAGGGGGAAAAACTGTTTTTT.

The V call is TRBV27, the J call TRBJ2-4, with 7 bases aligning to TRBD2. The trim removed 9 bases at V and 8 bases at J, leaving 10 bases unmatched. Per germline, CDR1 MNHEY and CDR2 SMNVEV (reference sequence). The CDR3 has 13 amino acids. The DNA for the CDR3 is TGTGCCAGTAGCGCGCTAGCGGTAGACATTCAGTACTTC. Protein sequence: CASSALAVDIQYF.

V gene TRBV5-1 combines with J gene TRBJ1-5; weak D call: TRBD1 (5 bases). Trimming removed 4 bases from V and 1 base from J, with 12 bases in between. CDR3 length: 15 residues. Germline V gives CDR1 SGHRS, CDR2 YFSETQ. This chain's CDR3 is CASSQTGASNQPQHF. DNA for the CDR3: TGCGCCAGCAGCCAGACCGGGGCAAGCAATCAGCCCCAGCATTTT.

V gene TRBV10-3 combines with J gene TRBJ1-1, with D possibly matching TRBD1 (5 bases). Germline values: CDR1 ENHRY, CDR2 SYGVKD. V lost 6 bases, J lost 1 base, and 6 bases lay in between. This CDR3 is built from 12 residues. The CDR3 here is CAIRTANTEAFF. DNA of the CDR3: TGTGCCATCAGGACAGCGAACACTGAAGCTTTCTTT.

A note on this clonotype: This may be a read error, as it is one base from a much larger clone. The chain links TRBV4-2 to TRBJ2-6; D gene ambiguous. Germline CDR1 reads LGHNA; CDR2 reads YNFKEQ. This CDR3 contains 15 residues. The CDR3 loop reads CAGSQDGSGANVLTF. The DNA of the CDR3 is TGTGCCGGCAGCCAAGACGGGTCTGGGGCCAACGTCCTGACTTTC.

The rearrangement joins TRBV24-1 to TRBJ1-2, with TRBD1 identical over 10 bases. Germline V CDR1 and CDR2: KGHDR, SFDVKD. Losses at the gene ends were 7 bases for V and 3 bases for J; bases not matched to a gene: 10. The CDR3 length is 16 residues. The CDR3 sequence: CATSPRGQGVDYGYTF. The CDR3 nucleotides read TGTGCCACCAGCCCCCGAGGACAGGGGGTAGACTATGGCTACACCTTC.

V gene TRBV18 combines with J gene TRBJ1-5; D is uncertain. From germline, CDR1 is KGHSH and CDR2 LQKENI. The CDR3 length is 14 residues. V was shortened by 1 base and J by 7 bases, with 11 bases between the two germline ends. CDR3 protein: CASSPQPKGQPQHF. As DNA, the CDR3 is TGTGCCAGCTCACCACAGCCGAAGGGCCAGCCCCAGCATTTT.

This clonotype appeared a single time. The CDR3 protein is CASSLVETSTGELFF. CDR3 in DNA: TGCGCCAGCAGCTTGGTAGAGACTAGCACCGGGGAGCTGTTTTTT. The rearrangement joins TRBV5-1 to TRBJ2-2, with D possibly TRBD2 on 6 matching bases. From germline, CDR1 is SGHRS and CDR2 YFSETQ. The CDR3 loop spans 15 amino acids. With 0 bases removed from V and 4 bases from J, the gap between germline ends came to 10 bases.

This sequence joins TRBV28 and TRBJ2-3; 12 bases are a match to TRBD1. Germline values: CDR1 MDHEN, CDR2 SYDVKM. V shed 2 bases and J 4 bases; nucleotides not matched to a gene: 4. CDR3 size: 16 residues. CDR3 DNA: TGTGCCAGCAGTTTACGGGACAGGGGGCACCCAGATACGCAGTATTTT. It specifies CASSLRDRGHPDTQYF.

The count of this clonotype is one. This chain links TRBV7-2 with TRBJ2-1, with D possibly matching TRBD2 (5 bases). Gene TRBJ2-7 matches the end of the DNA better, so the J call may be wrong. Germline V CDR1 and CDR2: SGHTA, FQGNSA. The CDR3 has 15 amino acids. The CDR3 here is CASSLVLSDYNEQYF. For the CDR3, the DNA is TGTGCCAGCAGCTTGGTTCTTTCAGACTACAATGAGCAGTACTTC.

The chain uses TRBV18 and TRBJ2-6; D call uncertain. CDR1 is KGHSH, CDR2 LQKENI, per germline. The V and J ends lost 8 bases and 4 bases respectively, with 6 bases between them. This CDR3 region has 12 residues. The CDR3 nucleotides read TGTGCCAGCGCTGCCGGGGCCAACGTCCTGACTTTC. Its protein is CASAAGANVLTF.

The genes are TRBV6-5 and TRBJ1-2, with a weak D call TRBD1 (5 bases). Germline V gives CDR1 MNHEY, CDR2 SVGAGI. Trimming stripped 6 bases from V and 6 bases from J, with 14 bases between. The CDR3 is 13 residues long. CDR3 amino acids: CASREGHPHGYTF. The CDR3 nucleotides read TGTGCCAGCAGGGAAGGACATCCCCATGGCTACACCTTC.

This chain uses TRBV6-5 with TRBJ2-6; D remains ambiguous. V lost 0 bases and J lost 2, with 14 bases in between. The CDR3 sequence is 18 residues long. CDR1 is MNHEY, CDR2 SVGAGI, per germline. In DNA form, the CDR3 reads TGTGCCAGCAGTTACTCAAGTCCAGCCAGAGCTGGGGCCAACGTCCTGACTTTC. It translates to CASSYSSPARAGANVLTF.

There are a few counts of this clonotype. This chain uses TRBV7-3 with TRBJ2-5; TRBD1 matches 11 bases. Near its end, the DNA agrees better with TRBJ2-7, so the J call may be wrong. The CDR3 spans 16 residues. Germline CDR1 reads SGHTA; CDR2 reads FQGTGA. CDR3 sequence reads: CASSLGTGGNLYEQYF. The CDR3 bases are TGTGCCAGCAGCTTAGGGACAGGGGGAAACCTCTACGAGCAGTACTTC.

This sequence joins TRBV14 and TRBJ2-4, with 7 bases lining up with TRBD2. Matching the DNA end better, TRBJ2-5 makes the J call doubtful. The CDR3 sequence is 15 residues long. Germline CDR1 SGHDN, CDR2 FVKESK. CDR3 sequence: CASSQFQRGQETQYF. The CDR3 nucleotides read TGTGCCAGCAGCCAATTCCAGCGGGGACAAGAGACCCAGTACTTC.

V gene TRBV28 combines with J gene TRBJ2-7; D remains ambiguous. The CDR3 is made up of 12 amino acids. The V and J ends lost 6 bases and 6 bases respectively, with 12 bases between them. Looked up from germline, CDR1 is MDHEN and CDR2 is SYDVKM. The CDR3 reads CASRSGSVEQYF. The CDR3 DNA follows: TGTGCCAGCAGGTCCGGGTCGGTCGAGCAGTACTTC.